This is a list of T cell receptor beta chains from one sample in a study of CD4 T cells in relation to SARS-CoV-2 and coronaviruses. Clones were read by immunoSEQ multiplex PCR, and TCRdb kept only the in-frame ones, dropping some. The sample records approximately 25,000 clones, 60% to 85% being singletons. Their cognate antigens are unknown. Sequenced input: CD4+ T cells from PBMCs, cultured in vitro. Every receptor here comes from a human donor in good health. Both conserved end residues are part of each CDR3. D genes are given only for firm matches. Size values are once, few and many counts, or a class for expanded clones, and some rows have none.

v_call clone_size d_call cdr3_aa
TRBV19 few NA CASSQGMDTEAFF
TRBV20-1 NA TRBD2 CSASTGRATDTQYF
TRBV12-3/TRBV12-4 NA NA CASNTGYTEAFF
TRBV7-3 NA TRBD2 CASSLDGGFSGELFF
TRBV7-2 few NA CASSLDPNTEAFF
TRBV5-5 NA TRBD2 CASTRTRGGGSKNIQYF
TRBV7-3 NA NA CARRMFSTDTQYF
TRBV29-1 once NA CSVGRGGQETQYF
TRBV5-1 NA TRBD1 CASSQGQATRTLGNTIYF
TRBV3-1/TRBV3-2 NA TRBD2 CASSLVAGGLETQYF
TRBV7-8 NA NA CASSRAPTPTDTQYF
TRBV19 NA TRBD2 CASSIQAGGRDTQYF
TRBV7-2 NA TRBD2 CASSLGTSFVGDTQYF
TRBV6-5 few NA CASSSHSNQPQHF
TRBV30 NA NA CAWSVIQSNQPQHF
TRBV3-1/TRBV3-2 NA NA CASSLGVFEQYF
TRBV19 NA NA CASSISGTDTQYF
TRBV5-6 NA NA CASTNFAGSSRQPQHF
TRBV18 NA NA CASSQQESGANVLTF
TRBV19 NA TRBD1 CASSSGTGAYEQYF
TRBV10-3 NA NA CAMGTPDTIYF
TRBV2 NA NA CASSDMRVQPQHF
TRBV4-3 few NA CASSQDIRVGYNSPLHF
TRBV5-4 few NA CASSWGDSSYEQYF